Presented here are 10 T cell receptor beta chains from one specimen sequenced in a study of T cells in localized non-small cell lung cancer. TCRdb's table, derived via immunoSEQ multiplex PCR, lists solely in-frame clones and lacks some. This table holds some 19,000 clones, under 95% found once. Sequencing was performed on peripheral blood, taken before any cancer treatment. Receptor source: a male donor older than 55 with stage I squamous cell lung carcinoma.

V and J are TRBV11-3 and TRBJ1-2, with D perhaps matching TRBD1 (6 bases). The V end was cut by 2 bases, the J end by 8 bases, with 24 bases between. Germline V gene data show CDR1 as SGHNT and CDR2 as YENEEA. The CDR3 is 17 amino acids. The CDR3: CASSLWARWGRREGYTF. In DNA form, the CDR3 reads TGTGCCAGCAGCTTATGGGCTCGGTGGGGGCGCAGGGAAGGCTACACCTTC. The variable domain in full, with the rest retrieved from reference TRBV11-3 and TRBJ1-2, is EAGVVQSPRYKIIEKKQPVAFWCNPISGHNTLYWYLQNLGQGPELLIRYENEEAVDDSQLPKDRFSAERLKGVDSTLKIQPAELGDSAVYLCASSLWARWGRREGYTFGSGTRLTVV.

The chain couples TRBV28 to TRBJ2-7, with D unresolved. CDR1 MDHEN and CDR2 SYDVKM come from the germline V gene. This CDR3 has 15 residues. The V and J ends lost 2 bases and 0 bases respectively, with 11 bases between them. DNA for the CDR3: TGTGCCAGCAGTTTAGGTGTTACTTACTCCTACGAGCAGTACTTC. This sequence encodes CASSLGVTYSYEQYF. The full variable domain, its missing parts supplied by reference TRBV28 and TRBJ2-7, is DVKVTQSSRYLVKRTGEKVFLECVQDMDHENMFWYRQDPGLGLRLIYFSYDVKMKEKGDIPEGYSVSREKKERFSLILESASTNQTSMYLCASSLGVTYSYEQYFGPGTRLTVT.

The rearrangement links TRBV7-2 to TRBJ1-1, with unresolved D. The CDR3 extends over 14 amino acids. V was pared by 5 bases and J by 4 bases, with 14 bases between. Germline CDR1 reads SGHTA; CDR2 reads FQGNSA. CDR3 DNA sequence: TGTGCCAGCAGCCTGACTGTTACGCCCACTGAAGCTTTCTTT. Protein sequence: CASSLTVTPTEAFF.

Within the sample, this clone is medium-sized. The chain recombines TRBV7-9 with TRBJ1-5, with TRBD1 identical over 10 bases. Unmatched junction bases numbered 5, after V lost 5 bases and J lost 4 bases. The length of the CDR3 is 15 residues. The germline CDR1 and CDR2 sequences are SEHNR and FQNEAQ (reference sequence). CDR3 residues: CASSAPGQGNQPQHF. The CDR3, as DNA: TGTGCCAGCAGCGCGCCGGGACAGGGGAATCAGCCCCAGCATTTT.

The CDR3 DNA follows: TGTGCCAGCAGCCTACAGGGACTCGGGTACGAGCAGTACTTC. It translates to CASSLQGLGYEQYF. The chain links TRBV14 to TRBJ2-7; D assignment may be TRBD1 or TRBD2 (6 bases each). This CDR3 contains 14 residues. Germline values: CDR1 SGHDN, CDR2 FVKESK. Trimming removed 4 bases at V and 4 bases at J, with 14 bases between. Combining the CDR3 with reference TRBV14 and TRBJ2-7 gives the whole variable domain EAGVTQFPSHSVIEKGQTVTLRCDPISGHDNLYWYRRVMGKEIKFLLHFVKESKQDESGMPNNRFLAERTGGTYSTLKVQPAELEDSGVYFCASSLQGLGYEQYFGPGTRLTVT.

This chain uses TRBV6-5 with TRBJ2-7; tentative D call: TRBD1 (7 bases). The V end was cut by 6 bases, the J end by 2 bases, with 17 bases between. The CDR3 spans 15 residues. The germline V gene encodes CDR1 MNHEY and CDR2 SVGAGI. The CDR3 loop is CASRSSGGLTYEQYF. CDR3 in DNA: TGTGCCAGCAGATCTTCAGGGGGGTTAACCTACGAGCAGTACTTC.

In its sample, this clone was seen a few times. The CDR3 loop reads CASSQDGRGEYEQYF. In DNA, the CDR3 is TGTGCCAGCAGCCAAGACGGCAGGGGCGAATACGAGCAGTACTTC. The chain carries TRBV14 and TRBJ2-7; tentative D call: TRBD1 (6 bases). There are 15 residues in the CDR3. Germline assignment: CDR1 SGHDN and CDR2 FVKESK. V was shortened by 0 bases and J by 4 bases, with 13 bases between the two germline ends.

The rearrangement joins TRBV11-2 to TRBJ2-1, with D unclear. Germline assignment: CDR1 SGHAT and CDR2 FQNNGV. This CDR3 has 11 amino acids. V was trimmed by 4 bases and J by 5 bases, leaving 3 bases between them. CDR3 DNA sequence: TGTGCCAGCAGCTACCACAATGAGCAGTTCTTC. Translated: CASSYHNEQFF.

The rearrangement uses TRBV9 and TRBJ2-3; D unclear. This CDR3 comprises 15 residues. Trimming removed 0 bases from V and 0 bases from J, with 8 bases in between. The V gene's germline CDR1 is SGDLS and CDR2 YYNGEE. The CDR3 sequence: CASSVGQTSTDTQYF. In DNA form, the CDR3 reads TGTGCCAGCAGCGTAGGGCAGACTAGCACAGATACGCAGTATTTT.

In its sample, this clone was seen a few times. This rearrangement joins TRBV4-3 to TRBJ1-2; D is uncertain. Germline CDR1 reads LGHNA; CDR2 reads YSLEER. V shed 4 bases and J shed 2 bases, with 20 bases lying between them. This CDR3 region has 17 residues. The CDR3: CASSLSTSPAVNYGYTF. The CDR3 DNA reads TGCGCCAGCAGCCTCTCGACCTCCCCCGCAGTAAACTATGGCTACACCTTC.